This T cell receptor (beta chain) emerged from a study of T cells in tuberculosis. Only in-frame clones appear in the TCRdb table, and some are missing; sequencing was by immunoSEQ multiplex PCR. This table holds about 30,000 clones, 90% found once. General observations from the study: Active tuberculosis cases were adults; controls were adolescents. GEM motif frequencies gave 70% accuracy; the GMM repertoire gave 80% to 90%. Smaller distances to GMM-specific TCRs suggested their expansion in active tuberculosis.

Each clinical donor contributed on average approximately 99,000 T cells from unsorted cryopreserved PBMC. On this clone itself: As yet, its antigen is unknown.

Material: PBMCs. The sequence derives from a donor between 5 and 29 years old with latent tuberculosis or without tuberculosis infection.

CDR3 region: CASSQPGQGATTEAFF. CDR3 bases: TGCGCCAGCAGCCAGCCGGGACAGGGGGCGACGACTGAAGCTTTCTTT. This chain connects TRBV4-1 to TRBJ1-1; 12 nucleotides match TRBD1. There are 16 residues in the CDR3. V lost 3 bases to trimming and J lost 5 bases; unmatched junction nucleotides: 7. Germline CDR1 MGHRA, CDR2 YSYEKL.